These T cell receptor beta chains were read from a single sample in a study of cytomegalovirus exposure and HLA in healthy donors. Produced via immunoSEQ multiplex PCR; TCRdb's table is partial and in-frame only. The sample contains 130,000 or so clones, roughly 85% of which appear only once. Sequencing was carried out using PBMCs. The source is a man in his forties or fifties in good health and CMV-seronegative. Each CDR3 is given with its conserved first and last residue. The order of the fields is clone size, V gene, D gene, J gene, CDR3 DNA, CDR3 protein. D genes are given only for firm matches. Rows may omit the clone size; those that give it use once, few, many or a size class.

medium-sized	TRBV6-4	NA	TRBJ2-2	TGTGCCAGCAGTGACTCTAGCACCGGGGAGCTGTTTTTT	CASSDSSTGELFF
once	TRBV4-3	NA	TRBJ1-1	TGCGCCAGCAGGAAAAACCGGGGCACTGAAGCTTTCTTT	CASRKNRGTEAFF
NA	TRBV13	NA	TRBJ2-7	TGTGCCAGCAGCAATTCTGGATACGGGGCCTACGAGCAGTACTTC	CASSNSGYGAYEQYF
once	TRBV28	NA	TRBJ1-5	TGTGCCAGCAGCCCGCGATACAGGCGCAATCAGCCCCAGCATTTT	CASSPRYRRNQPQHF
NA	TRBV18	TRBD1	TRBJ1-5	TGTGCCAGCTCACCCGGACAGGGGGCTGTACAGCCCCAGCATTTT	CASSPGQGAVQPQHF
NA	TRBV30	NA	TRBJ1-3	TGTGCCTGGAGTGTCCACAGGGCAGGTGGAAACACCATATATTTT	CAWSVHRAGGNTIYF
NA	TRBV15	NA	TRBJ1-5	TGTGCCACCAGCCACGGAGTTATTAATCAGCCCCAGCATTTT	CATSHGVINQPQHF
NA	TRBV29-1	NA	TRBJ2-1	TGCAGCGTTGAGGGAACAAGGGCGGGGAATGAGCAGTTCTTC	CSVEGTRAGNEQFF
NA	TRBV19	TRBD2	TRBJ2-3	TGTGCCAGTAGTATGACTAGCGGGGGGTACCGCACAGATACGCAGTATTTT	CASSMTSGGYRTDTQYF
NA	TRBV19	NA	TRBJ1-3	TGTGCCAGTAGTGTTCAGGGGAGCTCTGGAAACACCATATATTTT	CASSVQGSSGNTIYF
NA	TRBV2	TRBD1	TRBJ1-3	TGTGCCAGCAGTCAGACAGGGTTTTATGGAAACACCATATATTTT	CASSQTGFYGNTIYF
NA	TRBV19	NA	TRBJ2-3	TGTGCCAGTAAACAGGGCCCGAGCACAGATACGCAGTATTTT	CASKQGPSTDTQYF
NA	TRBV9	TRBD1	TRBJ2-1	TGTGCCAGCAGCGTTACAGGGGGTGAGCAGTTCTTC	CASSVTGGEQFF
NA	TRBV29-1	NA	TRBJ2-3	TGCACCGGATCTTACGGGGGGCCCGGAGATACGCAGTATTTT	CTGSYGGPGDTQYF
once	TRBV9	NA	TRBJ2-3	TGTGCCAGCAGCGTCCAACCTCGGGGCACAGATACGCAGTATTTT	CASSVQPRGTDTQYF
NA	TRBV4-3	TRBD2	TRBJ2-1	TGCGCCAGCAGCCAAGATGGGGGGGGCTCCTACAATGAGCAGTTCTTC	CASSQDGGGSYNEQFF
NA	TRBV7-9	NA	TRBJ2-7	TGTGCCAGCAGCTTGCCAGGGACCTACGAGCAGTACTTC	CASSLPGTYEQYF
NA	TRBV7-9	NA	TRBJ1-2	TGTGCCAGCAGCTTAGGAAATGGGAGGGGGTCCTATGGCTACACCTTC	CASSLGNGRGSYGYTF
NA	TRBV7-9	TRBD1	TRBJ1-4	TGTGCCAGCAGCCCGCCGGGGACAGGGCGCGAAAAACTGTTTTTT	CASSPPGTGREKLFF
NA	TRBV19	TRBD1	TRBJ2-7	TGTGCCAGTAGTATCGGGGGGACAGGGATTTACGAGCAGTACTTC	CASSIGGTGIYEQYF
NA	TRBV2	NA	TRBJ2-3	TGTGCCAGCAGTGAAGGTGTACAGGGCACAGATACGCAGTATTTT	CASSEGVQGTDTQYF
NA	TRBV15	NA	TRBJ1-4	TGTGCCACCAGCAGAGATGTGGGCAGGGCGGACGAAAAACTGTTTTTT	CATSRDVGRADEKLFF
NA	TRBV7-3	TRBD1	TRBJ2-7	TGTGCCAGCAGCTTGCTAGGGGGCGGACCCTACGAGCAGTACTTC	CASSLLGGGPYEQYF
NA	TRBV5-1	TRBD2	TRBJ2-7	TGCGCCAGCAGCTTTGGGACTAGCGGGAGATTTCCCTACGAGCAGTACTTC	CASSFGTSGRFPYEQYF
NA	TRBV7-6	TRBD2	TRBJ2-1	TGTGCCAGCAGCTTCGGGACTAGCACTAATGAGCAGTTCTTC	CASSFGTSTNEQFF
NA	TRBV6-5	NA	TRBJ2-5	TGTGCCAGCAGTTACTCGAGCCCCGCCGAGACCCAGTACTTC	CASSYSSPAETQYF
once	TRBV7-2	NA	TRBJ2-7	TGTGCCAGCAGCTTACTGGACTCAGCCTACGAGCAGTACTTC	CASSLLDSAYEQYF
NA	TRBV19	NA	TRBJ2-2	TGTGCCAGTAGTGATCTAGCCGCCACCGGGGAGCTGTTTTTT	CASSDLAATGELFF
NA	TRBV7-9	TRBD1	TRBJ2-7	TGTGCCAGCAGCTCACCGGGACAGATCTACGAGCAGTACTTC	CASSSPGQIYEQYF
NA	TRBV11-3	NA	TRBJ2-1	TGTGCCAGCAGCTTAAACTATTACAATGAGCAGTTCTTC	CASSLNYYNEQFF
NA	TRBV14	TRBD1	TRBJ2-7	TGTGCCAGCAGCCAGGGACGGACAGGGAAGAGTGGCGAGCAGTACTTC	CASSQGRTGKSGEQYF
NA	TRBV30	TRBD2	TRBJ2-7	TGTGCCTGGAGTAGGGGACTAGAGGGCTACGAGCAGTACTTC	CAWSRGLEGYEQYF
NA	TRBV2	TRBD2	TRBJ2-5	TGTGCCAGCAGTCTGGGACTAGCGGGACTTGGCCAAGAGACCCAGTACTTC	CASSLGLAGLGQETQYF
few	TRBV7-9	NA	TRBJ1-1	TGTGCCAGCAGCTTCGGGGGGGGGACTGAAGCTTTCTTT	CASSFGGGTEAFF
NA	TRBV10-3	TRBD2	TRBJ2-3	TGTGCCATCAGTGAGTTTAGCGGGAGAGGCACAGATACGCAGTATTTT	CAISEFSGRGTDTQYF
NA	TRBV11-2	NA	TRBJ2-7	TGTGCCAGCAGCACTTTCTCGACGGGCTCCTACGAGCAGTACTTC	CASSTFSTGSYEQYF
NA	TRBV2	TRBD1	TRBJ1-6	TGTGCCAGCAACGGGGACAGGGGCACTAATTCACCCCTCCACTTT	CASNGDRGTNSPLHF
NA	TRBV9	TRBD2	TRBJ2-3	TGTGCCAGCAGCGTAGGGACTAGCGGGGAGAGCACAGATACGCAGTATTTT	CASSVGTSGESTDTQYF
NA	TRBV7-8	TRBD1	TRBJ1-3	TGTGCCAGCAGCTTAGCCGTGACAGGGCACTCTGGAAACACCATATATTTT	CASSLAVTGHSGNTIYF
few	TRBV29-1	TRBD1	TRBJ1-2	TGCAGCGTTGTGACAGGGGGATCTGGCTACACCTTC	CSVVTGGSGYTF
NA	TRBV7-2	TRBD1	TRBJ1-6	TGTGCCAGCAGCCCGCCGGGACAGTATAATTCACCCCTCCACTTT	CASSPPGQYNSPLHF
NA	TRBV5-5	TRBD1	TRBJ2-5	TGTGCCAGCAGCAATCCGGGACAGGGGGTAGGAGAGACCCAGTACTTC	CASSNPGQGVGETQYF
once	TRBV27	TRBD2	TRBJ2-3	TGTGCCAGCAGTTTCGCAACAGGGCTTACTAGCGGGAGGGCCATCCCAGATACGCAGTATTTT	CASSFATGLTSGRAIPDTQYF
NA	TRBV11-2	TRBD2	TRBJ2-4	TGTGCCAGCAGCAGGACTAGCGGGGGGCCCCGCATTCAGTACTTC	CASSRTSGGPRIQYF
NA	TRBV6-5	NA	TRBJ2-1	TGTGCCAGCAGTTACTCGGGCAGGGAATACAATGAGCAGTTCTTC	CASSYSGREYNEQFF
NA	TRBV6-1	TRBD1	TRBJ2-7	TGTGCCAGCAGTGAAAACAGGGGGCCCTCATACGAGCAGTACTTC	CASSENRGPSYEQYF
once	TRBV18	TRBD1	TRBJ1-6	TGTGCCAGCTCCCAGGACAGGAATTCACCCCTCCACTTT	CASSQDRNSPLHF
once	TRBV5-4	NA	TRBJ1-1	TGTGCCAGCAGCTTGACGGGGACTTCCATGAACATTGAAGCTTTCTTT	CASSLTGTSMNIEAFF
NA	TRBV5-1	NA	TRBJ2-7	TGCGCCAGCAGCGCCGGGCAGGGGATGGGAGAGCAGTACTTC	CASSAGQGMGEQYF
few	TRBV7-2	TRBD2	TRBJ2-1	TGTGCCAGCAGCCCAGGACTAGCGCCAGAAGGTGAGCAGTTCTTC	CASSPGLAPEGEQFF
few	TRBV2	NA	TRBJ1-2	TGTGCCAGCAGGTGGGAGGATGGCTACACCTTC	CASRWEDGYTF
few	TRBV29-1	NA	TRBJ2-7	TGCAGCGTTGAGGACAAGGCCGAGCAGTACTTC	CSVEDKAEQYF
NA	TRBV10-3	NA	TRBJ2-1	TGTGCCATCAGTGAGACTAGACCCCGGGTCAATGAGCAGTTCTTC	CAISETRPRVNEQFF